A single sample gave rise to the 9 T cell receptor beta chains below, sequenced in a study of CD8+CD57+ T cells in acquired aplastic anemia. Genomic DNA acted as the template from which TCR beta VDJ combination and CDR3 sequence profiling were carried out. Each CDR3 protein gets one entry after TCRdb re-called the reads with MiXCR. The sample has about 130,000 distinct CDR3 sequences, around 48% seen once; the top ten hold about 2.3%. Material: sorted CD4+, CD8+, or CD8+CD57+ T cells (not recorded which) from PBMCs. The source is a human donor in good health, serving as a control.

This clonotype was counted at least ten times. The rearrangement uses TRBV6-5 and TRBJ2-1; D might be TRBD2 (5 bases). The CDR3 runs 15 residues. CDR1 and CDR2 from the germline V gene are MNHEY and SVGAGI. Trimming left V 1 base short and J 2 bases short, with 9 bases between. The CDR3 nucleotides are TGTGCCAGCAGTTACTACGGGAACACCTACAATGAGCAGTTCTTC. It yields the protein CASSYYGNTYNEQFF.

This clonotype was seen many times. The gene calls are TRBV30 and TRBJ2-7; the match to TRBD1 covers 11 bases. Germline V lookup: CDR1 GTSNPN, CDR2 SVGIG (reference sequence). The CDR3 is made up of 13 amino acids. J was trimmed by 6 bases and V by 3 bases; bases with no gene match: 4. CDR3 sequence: CAWSADRGPEQYF. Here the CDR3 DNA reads TGTGCCTGGAGCGCGGACAGGGGGCCCGAGCAGTACTTC.

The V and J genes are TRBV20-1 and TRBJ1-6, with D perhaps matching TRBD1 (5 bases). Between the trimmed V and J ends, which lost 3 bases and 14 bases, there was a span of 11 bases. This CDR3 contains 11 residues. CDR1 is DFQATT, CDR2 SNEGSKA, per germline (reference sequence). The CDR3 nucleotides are TGCAGTGCTAGGGGCGGGACGGCCCTCCACTTT. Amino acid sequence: CSARGGTALHF.

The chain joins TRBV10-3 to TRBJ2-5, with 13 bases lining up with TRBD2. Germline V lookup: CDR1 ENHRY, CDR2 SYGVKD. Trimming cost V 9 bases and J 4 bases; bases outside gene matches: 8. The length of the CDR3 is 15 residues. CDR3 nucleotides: TGTGCCATAACTGTCACTAGCGGGGGGGCAGAGACCCAGTACTTC. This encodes CAITVTSGGAETQYF.

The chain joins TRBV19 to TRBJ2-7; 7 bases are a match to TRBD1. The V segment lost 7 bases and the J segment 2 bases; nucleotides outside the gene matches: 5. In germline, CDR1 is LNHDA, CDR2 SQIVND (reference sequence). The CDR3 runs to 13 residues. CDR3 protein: CASKETGPYEQYF. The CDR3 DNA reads TGTGCCAGTAAGGAGACAGGGCCCTACGAGCAGTACTTC.

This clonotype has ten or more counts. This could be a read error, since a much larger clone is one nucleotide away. CDR3 in amino acids: CANSVGTGDSYEQYF. CDR3 sequence (DNA): TGTGCCAACAGCGTAGGGACAGGTGACTCCTACGAGCAGTACTTC. The chain is built from TRBV9 and TRBJ2-7, with 8 bases fitting TRBD1. In germline, CDR1 is SGDLS, CDR2 YYNGEE. The length of the CDR3 is 15 residues.

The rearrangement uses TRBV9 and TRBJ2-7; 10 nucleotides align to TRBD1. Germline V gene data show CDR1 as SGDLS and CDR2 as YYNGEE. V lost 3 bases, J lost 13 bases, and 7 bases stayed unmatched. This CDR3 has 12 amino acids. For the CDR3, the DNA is TGTGCCAGCAGCGGACGGACAGGGGGGATTTACTTC. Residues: CASSGRTGGIYF.

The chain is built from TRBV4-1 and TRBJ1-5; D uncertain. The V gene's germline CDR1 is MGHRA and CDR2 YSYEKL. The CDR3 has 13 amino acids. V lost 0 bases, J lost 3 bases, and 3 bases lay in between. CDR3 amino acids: CASSQEYNQPQHF. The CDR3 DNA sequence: TGCGCCAGCAGCCAAGAGTACAATCAGCCCCAGCATTTT.

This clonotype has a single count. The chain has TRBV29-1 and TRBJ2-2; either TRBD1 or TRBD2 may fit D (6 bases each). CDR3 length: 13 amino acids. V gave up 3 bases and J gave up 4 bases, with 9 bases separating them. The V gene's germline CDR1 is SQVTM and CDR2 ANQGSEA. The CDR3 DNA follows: TGCAGCGTTGACAGGGGAGGCACCGGGGAGCTGTTTTTT. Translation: CSVDRGGTGELFF.